This TCR beta chain was obtained from a study of blood T cell repertoires in COVID-19. Sequencing was performed with immunoSEQ multiplex PCR; in TCRdb, only in-frame clones are kept and a portion is missing. Of 50,000 or so clones listed, under 85% are singletons. V lost 6 bases to trimming and J lost 2 bases, with 8 bases between them. This CDR3 comprises 13 residues. Looked up from germline, CDR1 is MNHEY and CDR2 is SVGAGI. The chain recombines TRBV6-5 with TRBJ2-1, with TRBD1 as a possible D gene (6 bases). This clonotype was sampled from a man aged 35 to 55 with acute or convalescent COVID-19. Material for sequencing was peripheral blood. The CDR3 region is CASRGTTYNEQFF. Written as DNA, the CDR3 is TGTGCCAGCAGGGGGACAACCTACAATGAGCAGTTCTTC.